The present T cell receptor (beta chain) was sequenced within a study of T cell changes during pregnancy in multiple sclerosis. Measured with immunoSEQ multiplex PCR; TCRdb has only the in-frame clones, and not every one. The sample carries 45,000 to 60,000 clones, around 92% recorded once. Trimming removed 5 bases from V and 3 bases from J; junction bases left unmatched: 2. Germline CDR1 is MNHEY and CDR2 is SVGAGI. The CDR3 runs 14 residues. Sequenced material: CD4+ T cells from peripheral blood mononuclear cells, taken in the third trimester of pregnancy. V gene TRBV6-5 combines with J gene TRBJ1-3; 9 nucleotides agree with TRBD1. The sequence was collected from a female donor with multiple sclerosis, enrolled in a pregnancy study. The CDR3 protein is CASSGTGSGNTIYF. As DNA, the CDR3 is TGTGCCAGCAGTGGGACAGGGAGTGGAAACACCATATATTTT.